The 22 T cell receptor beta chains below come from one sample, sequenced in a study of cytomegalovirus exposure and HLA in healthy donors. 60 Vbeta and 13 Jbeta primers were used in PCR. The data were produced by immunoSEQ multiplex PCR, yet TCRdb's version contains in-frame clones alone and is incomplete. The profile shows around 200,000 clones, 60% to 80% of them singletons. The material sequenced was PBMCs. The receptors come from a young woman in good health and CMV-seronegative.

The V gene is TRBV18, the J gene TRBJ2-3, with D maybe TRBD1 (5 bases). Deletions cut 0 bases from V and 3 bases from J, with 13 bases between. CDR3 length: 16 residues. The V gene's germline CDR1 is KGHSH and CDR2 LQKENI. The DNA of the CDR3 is TGTGCCAGCTCACCACCGTGGTCAGGGCGAACAGATACGCAGTATTTT. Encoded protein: CASSPPWSGRTDTQYF.

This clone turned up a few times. The CDR3 DNA sequence: TGTGCCAGCAGCAGGGGCGGGAGCTCCTACAATGAGCAGTTCTTC. As protein: CASSRGGSSYNEQFF. V is TRBV5-4 and J is TRBJ2-1; 7 bases match TRBD2. The CDR3 runs to 15 residues. CDR1 is SGHNT and CDR2 is YYREEE in the germline V gene (reference sequence). After removal of 4 bases from V and 0 bases from J, the junction contained 4 bases not matched to a gene.

CDR3 loop: CASRLASTTGRNQPQHF. Here the CDR3 DNA reads TGTGCAAGTCGCTTAGCTTCAACCACAGGGCGCAATCAGCCCCAGCATTTT. J is TRBJ1-5 and V is TRBV12-2; TRBD1 was called by the table and not checked on the DNA. TRBV12-2 is marked as a pseudogene. The CDR3 is 17 residues long.

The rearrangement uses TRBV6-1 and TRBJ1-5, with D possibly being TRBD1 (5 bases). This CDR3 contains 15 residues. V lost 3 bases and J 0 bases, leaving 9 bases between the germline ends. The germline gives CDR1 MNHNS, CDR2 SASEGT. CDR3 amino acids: CASSDWTFSNQPQHF. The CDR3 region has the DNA TGTGCCAGCAGTGATTGGACATTTAGCAATCAGCCCCAGCATTTT.

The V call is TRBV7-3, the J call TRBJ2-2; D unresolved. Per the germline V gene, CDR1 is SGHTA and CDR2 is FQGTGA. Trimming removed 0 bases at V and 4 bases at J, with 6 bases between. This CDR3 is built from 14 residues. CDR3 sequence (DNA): TGTGCCAGCAGCTTAACTCCAGTCACCGGGGAGCTGTTTTTT. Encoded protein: CASSLTPVTGELFF.

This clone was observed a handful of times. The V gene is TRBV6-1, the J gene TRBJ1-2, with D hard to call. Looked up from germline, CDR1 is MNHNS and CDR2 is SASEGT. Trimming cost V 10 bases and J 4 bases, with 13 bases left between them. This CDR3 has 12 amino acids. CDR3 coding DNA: TGTGCCATTCCCTCAGTTCGCTATGGCTACACCTTC. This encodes CAIPSVRYGYTF.

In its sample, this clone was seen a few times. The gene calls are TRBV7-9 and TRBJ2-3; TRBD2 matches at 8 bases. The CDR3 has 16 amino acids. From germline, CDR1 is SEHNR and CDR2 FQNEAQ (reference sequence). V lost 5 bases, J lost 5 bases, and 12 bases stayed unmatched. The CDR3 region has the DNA TGTGCCAGCAGCCCCAATTGGCGGGAGGATAAAGATACGCAGTATTTT. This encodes CASSPNWREDKDTQYF.

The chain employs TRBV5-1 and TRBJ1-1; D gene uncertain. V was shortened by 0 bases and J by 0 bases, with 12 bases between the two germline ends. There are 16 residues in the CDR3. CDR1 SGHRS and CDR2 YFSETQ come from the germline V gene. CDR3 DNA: TGCGCCAGCAGCTTGGTTCCGTCAGGTATGAACACTGAAGCTTTCTTT. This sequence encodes CASSLVPSGMNTEAFF.

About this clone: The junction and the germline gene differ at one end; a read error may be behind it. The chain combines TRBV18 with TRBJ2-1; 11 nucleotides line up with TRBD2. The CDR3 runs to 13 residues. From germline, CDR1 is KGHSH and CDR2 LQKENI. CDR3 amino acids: CASSPPVGLAGIF. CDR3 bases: TGTGCCAGCTCACCGCCCGTAGGACTAGCGGGCATCTTC.

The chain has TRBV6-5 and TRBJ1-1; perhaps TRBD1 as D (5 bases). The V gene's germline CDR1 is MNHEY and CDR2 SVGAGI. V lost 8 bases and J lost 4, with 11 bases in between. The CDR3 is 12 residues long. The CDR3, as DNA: TGTGCCAGCTACGGGGGGGGCACTGAAGCTTTCTTT. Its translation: CASYGGGTEAFF.

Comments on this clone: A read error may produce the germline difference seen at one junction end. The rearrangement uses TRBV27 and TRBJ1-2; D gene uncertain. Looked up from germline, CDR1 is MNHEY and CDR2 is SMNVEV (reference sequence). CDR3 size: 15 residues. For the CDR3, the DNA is TGTGCCGGCAGTTTCTTTGGCAGGTCCGACTATGGCTACACCTTC. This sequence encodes CAGSFFGRSDYGYTF.

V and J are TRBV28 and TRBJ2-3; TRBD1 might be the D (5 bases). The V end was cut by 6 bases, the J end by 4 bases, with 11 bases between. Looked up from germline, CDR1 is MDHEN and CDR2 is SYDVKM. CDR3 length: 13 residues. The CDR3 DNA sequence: TGTGCCAGCAGGGACGGACACGCAGATACGCAGTATTTT. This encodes CASRDGHADTQYF. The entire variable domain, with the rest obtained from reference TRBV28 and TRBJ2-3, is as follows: DVKVTQSSRYLVKRTGEKVFLECVQDMDHENMFWYRQDPGLGLRLIYFSYDVKMKEKGDIPEGYSVSREKKERFSLILESASTNQTSMYLCASRDGHADTQYFGPGTRLTVL.

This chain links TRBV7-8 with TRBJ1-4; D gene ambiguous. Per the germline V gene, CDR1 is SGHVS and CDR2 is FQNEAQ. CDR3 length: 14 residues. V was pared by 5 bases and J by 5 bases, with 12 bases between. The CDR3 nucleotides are TGTGCCAGCAGCCCTGGGCAGCTGAATGAAAAACTGTTTTTT. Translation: CASSPGQLNEKLFF.

Here the CDR3 reads CASSLDRGLTEAFF. The CDR3 DNA sequence: TGTGCCAGCAGTTTAGACAGGGGGCTCACTGAAGCTTTCTTT. The genes are TRBV27 and TRBJ1-1, with 10 nucleotides matching TRBD1. CDR1 is MNHEY, CDR2 SMNVEV, per germline (reference sequence). This CDR3 spans 14 amino acids. V dropped 2 bases and J dropped 4; count of bases not matched to a gene: 1.

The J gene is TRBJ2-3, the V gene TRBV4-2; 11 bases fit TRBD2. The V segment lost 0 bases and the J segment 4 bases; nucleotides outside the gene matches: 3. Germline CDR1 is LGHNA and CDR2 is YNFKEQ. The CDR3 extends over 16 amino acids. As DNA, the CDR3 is TGTGCCAGCAGCCAAGATACTAGCGGGGGTTCAGATACGCAGTATTTT. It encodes CASSQDTSGGSDTQYF.

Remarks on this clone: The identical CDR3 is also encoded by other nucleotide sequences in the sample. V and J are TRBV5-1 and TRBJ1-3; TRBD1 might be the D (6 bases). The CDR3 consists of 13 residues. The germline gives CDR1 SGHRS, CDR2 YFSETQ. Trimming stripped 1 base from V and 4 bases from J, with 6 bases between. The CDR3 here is CASSLTGGNTIYF. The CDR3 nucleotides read TGCGCCAGCAGCTTGACAGGGGGAAACACCATATATTTT.

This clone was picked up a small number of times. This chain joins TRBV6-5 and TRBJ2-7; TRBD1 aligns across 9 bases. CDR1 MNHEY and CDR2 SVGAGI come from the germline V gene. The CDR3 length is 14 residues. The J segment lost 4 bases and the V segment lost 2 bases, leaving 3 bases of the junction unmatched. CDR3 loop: CASSYADRGYEQYF. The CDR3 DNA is TGTGCCAGCAGTTACGCGGACAGGGGTTACGAGCAGTACTTC.

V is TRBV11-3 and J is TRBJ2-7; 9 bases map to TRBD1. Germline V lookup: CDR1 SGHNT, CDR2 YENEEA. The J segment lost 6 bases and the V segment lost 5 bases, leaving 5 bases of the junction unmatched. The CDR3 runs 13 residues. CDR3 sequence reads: CASSQSDRGEQYF. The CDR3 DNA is TGTGCCAGCAGCCAGTCGGACAGGGGCGAGCAGTACTTC.

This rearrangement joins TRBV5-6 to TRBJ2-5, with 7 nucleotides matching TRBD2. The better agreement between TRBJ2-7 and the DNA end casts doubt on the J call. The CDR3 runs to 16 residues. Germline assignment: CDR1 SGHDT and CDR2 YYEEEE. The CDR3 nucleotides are TGTGCCAGCACTTACGAGTCACGCGGGGGAATCTACGAGCAGTACTTC. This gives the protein CASTYESRGGIYEQYF.

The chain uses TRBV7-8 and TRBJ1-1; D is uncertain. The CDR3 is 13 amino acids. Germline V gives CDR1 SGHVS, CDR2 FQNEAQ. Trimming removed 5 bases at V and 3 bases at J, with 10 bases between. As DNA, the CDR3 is TGTGCCAGCAGCATCGGAGGGCACACTGAAGCTTTCTTT. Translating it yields CASSIGGHTEAFF.

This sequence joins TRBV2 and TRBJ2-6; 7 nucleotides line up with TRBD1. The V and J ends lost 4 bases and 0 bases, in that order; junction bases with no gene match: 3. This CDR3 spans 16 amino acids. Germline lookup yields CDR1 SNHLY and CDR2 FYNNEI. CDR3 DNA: TGTGCCAGCAGTGGGGACAGACGCTCTGGGGCCAACGTCCTGACTTTC. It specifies CASSGDRRSGANVLTF.

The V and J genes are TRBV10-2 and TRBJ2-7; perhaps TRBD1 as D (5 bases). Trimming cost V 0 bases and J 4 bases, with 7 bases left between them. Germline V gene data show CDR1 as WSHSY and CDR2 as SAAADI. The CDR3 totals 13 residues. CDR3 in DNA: TGCGCCAGCAGTGAGTCGGGGCGGTACGAGCAGTACTTC. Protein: CASSESGRYEQYF.